These 18 T cell receptor beta chains were all obtained from the same sample, sequenced in a study of T cell repertoires in cytomegalovirus infection. TCRdb re-called the reads through MiXCR, storing one row per CDR3 protein. The table has 350,000 to 450,000 distinct CDR3 sequences, around a sixth seen once. The specimen sequenced was PBMCs. These receptors were obtained from a human donor in good health (CMV status not recorded). Some clones in this sample may be carry-over from other donors' samples.

The chain carries TRBV6-2 or TRBV6-3 and TRBJ2-2; D perhaps matches TRBD2 (6 bases). The CDR3 runs 16 residues. The germline V and J ends were trimmed by 5 bases and 0 bases, with 13 bases remaining between them. Per the germline V gene, CDR1 is MNHEY and CDR2 is SVGEGT. CDR3 loop: CASSTLGGANTGELFF. The CDR3 coding sequence is TGTGCCAGCAGTACCCTGGGAGGCGCGAACACCGGGGAGCTGTTTTTT.

This clonotype was counted a few times. V is TRBV10-3 and J is TRBJ2-7; possible D gene TRBD1, 6 bases. The CDR3 totals 15 residues. From germline, CDR1 is ENHRY and CDR2 SYGVKD. With 3 bases removed from V and 0 bases from J, the gap between germline ends came to 12 bases. The CDR3 loop is CAISDPQGSSYEQYF. The CDR3 bases are TGTGCCATCAGTGATCCTCAGGGGAGCTCCTACGAGCAGTACTTC.

The DNA of the CDR3 is TGTGCCAGCAGTTTATCCCAAGGGGTGGACCAGCCCCAGCATTTT. Amino acid sequence: CASSLSQGVDQPQHF. The V call is TRBV12-3 or TRBV12-4, the J call TRBJ1-5; D is possibly TRBD1 (5 bases). The CDR3 extends over 15 amino acids. V dropped 2 bases and J dropped 7 bases, with 15 bases sitting between them.

This clonotype was seen repeatedly, ten times or more. V gene TRBV7-2 combines with J gene TRBJ2-3; D uncertain. The CDR3 has 13 amino acids. The germline gives CDR1 SGHTA, CDR2 FQGNSA. V lost 0 bases to trimming and J lost 6 bases, with 7 bases between them. CDR3 region: CASSLALVDTQYF. Written as DNA, the CDR3 is TGTGCCAGCAGCTTAGCTCTCGTTGATACGCAGTATTTT.

The rearrangement links TRBV6-1 to TRBJ1-6; no clear D. The CDR3 contains 13 residues. CDR1 is MNHNS and CDR2 is SASEGT in the germline V gene. Trimming cost V 2 bases and J 9 bases, with 8 bases left between them. The CDR3 coding sequence is TGTGCCAGCAGTGAACGGTGGGGTTCACCCCTCCACTTT. Protein product: CASSERWGSPLHF.

The table lists this clonotype with many counts. The chain links TRBV12-3 or TRBV12-4 to TRBJ2-1, with 12 bases identical to TRBD2. The CDR3 spans 17 residues. Losses at the gene ends were 1 base for V and 2 bases for J; bases not matched to a gene: 3. The CDR3 DNA sequence: TGTGCCAGCAGTTTAGGGACTAGCGGGAATACCTACAATGAGCAGTTCTTC. It codes for CASSLGTSGNTYNEQFF.

This clonotype was seen repeatedly, ten times or more. V and J are TRBV11-2 and TRBJ1-1; no firm D call. The V and J ends lost 6 bases and 4 bases respectively, with 15 bases between them. Germline V gene data show CDR1 as SGHAT and CDR2 as FQNNGV. The CDR3 runs 14 residues. CDR3 nucleotide sequence: TGTGCCAGCAGATCACCCAGGACTGGCACTGAAGCTTTCTTT. Encoded protein: CASRSPRTGTEAFF.

Only a few counts were recorded for this clonotype. CDR3 amino acids: CASNERRNSPLHF. The CDR3 region has the DNA TGTGCCAGCAACGAACGGAGAAATTCACCCCTCCACTTT. This chain links TRBV2 with TRBJ1-6; D unclear. The CDR3 is 13 residues long. In germline, CDR1 is SNHLY, CDR2 FYNNEI. V was cut by 7 bases and J by 7 bases, with 11 bases left in between. Full variable domain (remainder filled in from reference TRBV2 and TRBJ1-6): EPEVTQTPSHQVTQMGQEVILRCVPISNHLYFYWYRQILGQKVEFLVSFYNNEISEKSEIFDDQFSVERPDGSNFTLKIRSTKLEDSAMYFCASNERRNSPLHFGNGTRLTVT.

This clonotype has ten or more counts. V usage is TRBV7-6 and J usage is TRBJ2-3, with D perhaps TRBD1 (5 bases). V gave up 5 bases and J gave up 1 base, with 16 bases separating them. The CDR3 is 16 residues long. Germline V gene data show CDR1 as SGHVS and CDR2 as FNYEAQ. The CDR3 here is CASSLGAFGRTDTQYF. The CDR3 bases are TGTGCCAGCAGCCTAGGGGCTTTCGGTCGCACAGATACGCAGTATTTT.

This clonotype was seen more than once but under ten times. The CDR3 sequence is CASSEVGNRGATQYF. The CDR3 DNA is TGTGCCAGCAGTGAGGTGGGGAACAGGGGCGCCACCCAGTACTTC. V is TRBV25-1 and J is TRBJ2-5; TRBD1 matches 7 bases. Germline V gene data show CDR1 as MGHDK and CDR2 as SYGVNS. J gave up 8 bases and V 3 bases, and 12 bases lay outside the gene matches. The CDR3 spans 15 residues.

This clonotype was counted between two and nine times. The chain has TRBV12-3 or TRBV12-4 and TRBJ2-3; the match to TRBD2 covers 10 bases. The CDR3 contains 18 residues. V shed 5 bases and J 1 base; nucleotides not matched to a gene: 12. The CDR3 sequence is CASSRLAGPPDGTDTQYF. The CDR3 coding sequence is TGTGCCAGCAGTCGACTAGCGGGTCCGCCGGACGGCACAGATACGCAGTATTTT.

This clonotype was seen a handful of times. The chain couples TRBV4-1 to TRBJ2-1; TRBD2 agrees at 11 bases. CDR3 length: 16 residues. With 4 bases clipped from V and 5 bases from J, the junction kept 7 bases outside the gene matches. Germline V CDR1 and CDR2: MGHRA, YSYEKL. The CDR3 DNA reads TGCGCCAGCAGCCCATCACTAGCGGGGGTAGACAATGAGCAGTTCTTC. It translates to CASSPSLAGVDNEQFF.

The chain joins TRBV6-1 to TRBJ2-5; D gene unclear. CDR3 length: 13 residues. Trimming removed 7 bases at V and 5 bases at J, with 14 bases between. CDR1 and CDR2 (germline): MNHNS, SASEGT. This CDR3 reads CASTVNPGETQYF. The CDR3 nucleotides read TGTGCCAGCACCGTGAACCCTGGGGAGACCCAGTACTTC.

This clonotype was counted a few times. This chain uses TRBV12-3 or TRBV12-4 with TRBJ1-1, with a tentative D call TRBD1 (5 bases). Trimming removed 7 bases from V and 0 bases from J, with 12 bases in between. This CDR3 contains 14 residues. The CDR3: CASTLTELNTEAFF. In nucleotides, the CDR3 is TGTGCCAGCACCCTGACAGAACTGAACACTGAAGCTTTCTTT.

There are many counts of this clonotype. This chain joins TRBV7-2 and TRBJ2-7, with 14 bases fitting TRBD2. V shed 4 bases, J shed 2 bases, and the junction held 1 base outside the gene matches. Germline values: CDR1 SGHTA, CDR2 FQGNSA. CDR3 size: 15 residues. The CDR3 sequence is CASSSTSGGAYEQYF. In DNA form, the CDR3 reads TGTGCCAGCAGCTCGACTAGCGGGGGGGCCTACGAGCAGTACTTC.

This clonotype was found many times. The chain carries TRBV7-2 and TRBJ2-3, with D perhaps matching TRBD2 (7 bases). The V gene's germline CDR1 is SGHTA and CDR2 FQGNSA. The CDR3 spans 16 residues. Trimming left V 5 bases short and J 3 bases short, with 18 bases between. The CDR3 region is CASSRRTGGLTDTQYF. The CDR3 bases are TGTGCCAGCAGCCGACGGACGGGGGGCCTTACAGATACGCAGTATTTT.

This clonotype was detected a few times. The chain is built from TRBV10-3 and TRBJ1-2; D is ambiguous. Germline V lookup: CDR1 ENHRY, CDR2 SYGVKD. This CDR3 is built from 13 residues. Between the trimmed V and J ends, which lost 9 bases and 4 bases, there was a span of 15 bases. CDR3 in amino acids: CAISGSLPYGYTF. Written as DNA, the CDR3 is TGTGCCATTAGCGGGAGCCTGCCCTATGGCTACACCTTC.

The V call is TRBV7-2, the J call TRBJ2-7; TRBD1 or TRBD2 may be the D gene (6 bases each). The CDR3 runs to 14 residues. Trimming stripped 5 bases from V and 5 bases from J, with 16 bases between. Germline-derived CDR1 and CDR2 are SGHTA and FQGNSA. As DNA, the CDR3 is TGTGCCAGCAGCCCCACGTGGGGGGCGGACGAGCAGTACTTC. Translated, it gives CASSPTWGADEQYF.